The entry below gives a single T cell receptor beta chain sequence along with its context. Antigen specificity is unknown. The data originate from a study of T cell responses to AZD1222 COVID-19 vaccine. Notes on the study in general: Seropositive AZD1222 recipients at baseline numbered only five or six. All repertoire sampling was performed exclusively after the peak T cell response. Nearly half of the spike-specific TCRs reportedly recognize variant regions that carry no mutations.

This CDR3 comprises 16 residues. Germline V gives CDR1 LGHNA, CDR2 YNFKEQ. Trimming at V came to 0 bases and at J to 0 bases, leaving 3 bases not matched to a gene. This table comes from immunoSEQ multiplex PCR, and its TCRdb copy is limited to in-frame clones, with some not included. The sample records 80,000 to 90,000 clones, roughly nine tenths being singletons. This TCR came from an adult who received the AZD1222 COVID-19 vaccine. Sequencing was performed on peripheral blood, taken 28 days after the second AZD1222 dose. The chain recombines TRBV4-2 with TRBJ1-2; TRBD1 aligns across 8 bases. The CDR3 coding sequence is TGTGCCAGCAGCCAAGAATTACAGGGGGCTAACTATGGCTACACCTTC. Translating gives CASSQELQGANYGYTF.